This T cell receptor beta chain was identified in a study of blood T cell repertoires in COVID-19. About the study: PBMCs, B-cell-depleted T cells, or T cells were the source of the cDNA or gDNA that made up the material.

The assay was immunoSEQ multiplex PCR, and TCRdb's table has in-frame clones only and misses some. This table has roughly 400,000 clones, about 90% appearing once. Cohort assignment relied on participant-reported clinical history. Donors of Cohort 3 who recovered were those that had two negative PCRs, clearance, or symptom resolution. Germline-derived CDR1 and CDR2 are KGHSH and LQKENI. The CDR3 runs 13 residues. Unmatched junction bases numbered 10, after V lost 10 bases and J lost 7 bases. This sequence was found in a man between 18 and 29 years old who had recovered from COVID-19. The V gene is TRBV18, the J gene TRBJ1-2, with 9 bases fitting TRBD1. Specimen: PBMCs or T cells enriched from blood (not recorded which). The CDR3 DNA reads as TGTGCCACTTCCCCGGGACAGGGCACTGGCTACACCTTC. Residues: CATSPGQGTGYTF.